This T cell receptor (beta chain) was sequenced for a study of PD-1 blockade in classical Hodgkin lymphoma. Study outcomes and limitations: The authors excluded patients who started nivolumab under 1 year after ASCT.

There are 16 residues in the CDR3. Germline values: CDR1 ENHRY, CDR2 SYGVKD. V lost 6 bases to trimming and J lost 0 bases, with 17 bases between them. Each and every patient relapsed after autologous stem cell transplantation, and patients got differing brentuximab vedotin exposure. A word on this clone: Its antigen is as yet unknown.

Libraries were prepared by immunoSEQ multiplex PCR; TCRdb keeps only in-frame clonotypes and omits some of them. This table holds some 17,000 clones, over 80% found once. The chain combines TRBV10-3 with TRBJ1-1; no clear D gene. The sequences come from peripheral blood mononuclear cells (PBMCs), collected before the second cycle of nivolumab. This TCR was sampled from a human donor with classical Hodgkin lymphoma. CDR3 region: CAISDRFLVLNTEAFF. The CDR3 region has the DNA TGTGCCATCAGCGATAGGTTCTTAGTCCTGAACACTGAAGCTTTCTTT.